Below are 26 T cell receptor beta chains sequenced from a single sample in a study of T cells in women clearing cervical HPV infection. This table comes from immunoSEQ multiplex PCR, and its TCRdb copy is limited to in-frame clones, with some not included. In all, the sample yields around 8,800 clones. The sample consisted of blood buffy coat. The receptors were sampled from a woman aged 18 to 69 with a cervical HPV16 infection that either progressed to CIN3+ or cleared (not recorded which).

With respect to this clone: The sequence runs out 3 residues before the end of the CDR3; the remainder is reconstructed from the germline J gene. The chain uses TRBV5-1 and TRBJ2-1; 13 bases map to TRBD2. J lost 8 bases, V lost 1 base, and 6 bases had no gene match. The CDR3 contains 16 residues. The germline gives CDR1 SGHRS, CDR2 YFSETQ. CDR3 bases read: TGCGCCAGCAGCTTGACTAGCGGGGGGGCAGGACATGAG. The encoded protein is CASSLTSGGAGHE. The complete CDR3 protein is CASSLTSGGAGHEQFF.

Judged by frequency, this clone is medium-sized. Partial CDR3 DNA: TGCGCCAGCAGTTCAGGGGAAACTAATGAAAAA. It codes for CASSSGETNEK. The full CDR3 is CASSSGETNEKLFF. The V and J genes are TRBV5-1 and TRBJ1-4, with D tentatively TRBD1 (6 bases). The read gets to within 3 residues of the CDR3 end, and the germline J gene fills in the rest. Looked up from germline, CDR1 is SGHRS and CDR2 is YFSETQ. Trimming pared 5 bases from V and 1 base from J, leaving 9 bases between. The CDR3 has 14 amino acids.

Worth noting for this clone: The observed sequence ends 3 residues before the CDR3 terminus, with the missing tail filled in from the germline J gene. J is TRBJ1-5 and V is TRBV6-2 or TRBV6-3, with 9 positions matching TRBD1. With 6 bases clipped from V and 7 bases from J, the junction kept 7 bases outside the gene matches. The CDR3 is made up of 14 amino acids. Germline assignment: CDR1 MNHEY and CDR2 SVGEGT. The CDR3 protein is CASRPTGGGQPQHF. The CDR3 DNA, read in part, is TGTGCCAGCAGACCGACAGGGGGTGGGCAGCCC.

Of note for this clone: Compared with germline, one end of the junction differs, possibly owing to a read error. Read data end 3 residues before the CDR3 end; the end is taken from the germline J gene. V and J are TRBV4-2 and TRBJ1-6, with TRBD1 matching over 9 bases. Germline V gene lookup returns CDR1 LGHNA and CDR2 YNFKEQ. The CDR3 has 16 amino acids. CDR3 amino acids: CASSHRTGGLNSPLHF. The CDR3 bases that were read are TGCGCCAGCAGCCACCGAACAGGGGGCCTTAATTCACCC.

This clone is deemed medium-sized (0.01 to 0.1%) by its frequency. Read coverage stops 3 residues before the CDR3 terminus; the germline J gene supplies the remainder. The V call is TRBV29-1, the J call TRBJ2-2; tentative D call: TRBD1 (6 bases). V lost 6 bases and J lost 1, with 12 bases in between. In germline, CDR1 is SQVTM, CDR2 ANQGSEA. The CDR3 is 14 amino acids. The DNA read from the CDR3 is TGCAGCGTGCCATCGGACAGGAACACCGGGGAG. Its translation is CSVPSDRNTGE. The entire CDR3 is CSVPSDRNTGELFF.

A note on this clone: The read ends 3 residues before the CDR3 terminus; that terminus is restored from the germline J gene. V is TRBV18 and J is TRBJ2-2, with D perhaps TRBD1 (5 bases). Germline-derived CDR1 and CDR2 are KGHSH and LQKENI. The ends were cut back, 8 bases at V and 2 bases at J, with 12 bases in the middle. This CDR3 is 14 amino acids long. The CDR3 here is CASPATGNTGELFF. The DNA read from the CDR3 is TGTGCCAGCCCAGCCACAGGCAACACCGGGGAG.

Partial CDR3 DNA: TGTGCCAGCAGCTTTAAAAGGGGGTCGAACACTGAA. It translates to CASSFKRGSNTE. Given in full, the CDR3 is CASSFKRGSNTEAFF. The J gene is TRBJ1-1, the V gene TRBV7-8; D possibly corresponds to TRBD1 (6 bases). The CDR3 end is not reached by the read, which stops 3 residues before it; the germline J gene fills it in. V shed 3 bases and J shed 1 base, with 12 bases lying between them. CDR3 length: 15 amino acids. CDR1 is SGHVS, CDR2 FQNEAQ, per germline.

This clone is medium-sized by frequency. With the read ending 3 residues before the CDR3 end, the germline J gene is used to fill in that end. The genes are TRBV5-1 and TRBJ2-3, with 8 bases aligning to TRBD2. The CDR3 runs to 17 residues. The germline CDR1 and CDR2 sequences are SGHRS and YFSETQ. Trimming took 0 bases from V and 3 from J; bases not matched to a gene: 9. Incomplete CDR3 DNA: TGCGCCAGCAGCTTGGGGGCGAGACTAGCGTCGACAGATACG. This codes for CASSLGARLASTDT. Given in full, the CDR3 is CASSLGARLASTDTQYF.

Worth noting for this clone: The read comes to an end 3 residues before the CDR3 does, leaving the germline J gene to fill in the end. This chain uses TRBV29-1 with TRBJ2-3; no definite D call. CDR3 size: 12 residues. Germline V lookup: CDR1 SQVTM, CDR2 ANQGSEA. CDR3 DNA, as far as it was read: TGCAGCGTTGTTATCGGTCAAGAGACG. The encoded protein is CSVVIGQET. The CDR3 reads in full as CSVVIGQETQYF.

Comment on this clone: The CDR3 end is not reached by the read, which stops 3 residues before it; the germline J gene fills it in. This chain links TRBV20-1 with TRBJ2-3, with 9 positions matching TRBD2. The V gene end was trimmed by 6 bases and the J gene end by 6 bases; junction bases not matched to a gene: 16. Germline-derived CDR1 and CDR2 are DFQATT and SNEGSKA (reference sequence). This CDR3 comprises 16 residues. The covered CDR3 bases are TGCAGTGCGAAGGTAGCGGGGGCCCGCATCGTGGATACG. Protein: CSAKVAGARIVDT. The CDR3 in full is CSAKVAGARIVDTQYF.

Details on this clone: The read finishes 3 residues shy of the CDR3 end, and the germline J gene is used to complete it. This chain links TRBV20-1 with TRBJ1-6; perhaps TRBD1 as D (6 bases). Between the trimmed V and J ends, which lost 2 bases and 5 bases, there was a span of 13 bases. The CDR3 runs to 15 residues. Germline CDR1 and CDR2: DFQATT and SNEGSKA (reference sequence). Partial CDR3 DNA: TGCAGTGCTAGATCCCAGGGGAGCGATAATTCACCC. Translated, it gives CSARSQGSDNSP. The full CDR3 sequence reads CSARSQGSDNSPLHF.

As for this clone: Within the sample, other DNA sequences also encode this same CDR3. This CDR3 reads CASSPPLTNEKLFF. Partial CDR3 DNA: TGTGCCAGCTCACCCCCACTGACTAATGAAAAG. The chain combines TRBV18 with TRBJ2-2; D perhaps matches TRBD2 (5 bases). The read finishes 3 residues shy of the CDR3 end, and the germline J gene is used to complete it. This CDR3 region has 14 residues. Germline CDR1 reads KGHSH; CDR2 reads LQKENI.

Remarks on this clone: The CDR3 end is not reached by the read, which stops 3 residues before it; the germline J gene fills it in. This rearrangement joins TRBV6-2 or TRBV6-3 to TRBJ2-7; 7 nucleotides match TRBD2. The germline V gene encodes CDR1 MNHEY and CDR2 SVGEGT. The CDR3 is 13 amino acids. Trimming at V came to 7 bases and at J to 2 bases, leaving 5 bases not matched to a gene. The part of the CDR3 DNA that was read is TGTGCCAGCAAGCCCACTAGCGCCTACGAG. This translates into CASKPTSAYE. The entire CDR3 reads CASKPTSAYEQYF.

Turning to this clone: The read terminates 3 residues before the CDR3 end, so the remaining end is supplied by the germline J gene. This chain links TRBV7-9 with TRBJ2-7, with a possible D match to TRBD2 (6 bases). V dropped 5 bases and J dropped 4 bases, with 12 bases sitting between them. Germline CDR1 and CDR2: SEHNR and FQNEAQ (reference sequence). The CDR3 length is 13 residues. CDR3 bases read: TGTGCCAGCAGCGGCGGGGATTCGTACGAG. It yields the protein CASSGGDSYE. The entire CDR3 sequence reads CASSGGDSYEQYF.

On this clone: Coverage ceases 3 residues before the CDR3 finishes, and the germline J gene fills in the end. Other nucleotide sequences in the sample specify the same CDR3. The rearrangement uses TRBV7-9 and TRBJ1-1; D gene ambiguous. The germline V gene has CDR1 SEHNR and CDR2 FQNEAQ (reference sequence). Trimming removed 0 bases at V and 3 bases at J, with 11 bases between. The CDR3 is 15 residues long. Partial CDR3 DNA: TGTGCCAGCAGCTTAGCGCGGGGTGGCGACACTGAA. It is translated as CASSLARGGDTE. The whole CDR3 sequence is CASSLARGGDTEAFF.

With regard to this clone: The CDR3 goes on 3 residues after the read ends, and that part is filled in from the germline J gene. This chain links TRBV7-2 with TRBJ1-1, with 7 bases identical to TRBD1. V gave up 5 bases and J gave up 4 bases; unmatched junction bases: 4. The CDR3 loop spans 13 amino acids. Germline V lookup: CDR1 SGHTA, CDR2 FQGNSA. CDR3 bases read: TGTGCCAGCAGCCCCAGGGGGAGCACTGAA. Its protein product is CASSPRGSTE. In full, the CDR3 reads CASSPRGSTEAFF.

To note about this clone: Read data end 3 residues before the CDR3 end; the end is taken from the germline J gene. V and J are TRBV29-1 and TRBJ2-2; D may be TRBD2 (6 bases). Per germline, CDR1 SQVTM and CDR2 ANQGSEA. This CDR3 is 14 amino acids long. Trimming shortened V by 3 bases and J by 3 bases, and 11 bases separated the two germline ends. The CDR3 bases that were read are TGCAGCGTTGAGGCTGGGACTTACACCGGGGAG. This codes for CSVEAGTYTGE. The whole CDR3 protein reads CSVEAGTYTGELFF.

The CDR3 is CASSLEGSNYGYTF. The sequenced part of the CDR3 DNA is TGTGCCAGCAGCTTAGAAGGCTCCAACTATGGC. V gene TRBV7-2 combines with J gene TRBJ1-2; D is unresolved. The read gets to within 3 residues of the CDR3 end, and the germline J gene fills in the rest. V was cut by 1 base and J by 2 bases, with 8 bases left in between. This CDR3 contains 14 residues. Per the germline V gene, CDR1 is SGHTA and CDR2 is FQGNSA. Full variable domain (rest looked up from reference TRBV7-2 and TRBJ1-2): GAGVSQSPSNKVTEKGKDVELRCDPISGHTALYWYRQSLGQGLEFLIYFQGNSAPDKSGLPSDRFSAERTGGSVSTLTIQRTQQEDSAVYLCASSLEGSNYGYTFGSGTRLTVV.

In the case of this clone: The CDR3 goes on 3 residues after the read ends, and that part is filled in from the germline J gene. The chain joins TRBV7-9 to TRBJ2-7; no firm D call. The germline V gene has CDR1 SEHNR and CDR2 FQNEAQ (reference sequence). Deletions cut 5 bases from V and 6 bases from J, with 14 bases between. This CDR3 is 13 amino acids long. This chain's CDR3 is CASSPQGRVEQYF. CDR3 DNA, as far as it was read: TGTGCCAGCAGCCCCCAAGGCCGGGTCGAG.

In the case of this clone: The missing CDR3 end, 3 residues past where the read stops, is filled in from the germline J gene. This chain joins TRBV10-2 and TRBJ2-1, with 9 nucleotides matching TRBD2. Germline V CDR1 and CDR2: WSHSY, SAAADI. The trim removed 6 bases at V and 9 bases at J, leaving 3 bases unmatched. This CDR3 comprises 12 residues. CDR3 bases read: TGCGCCAGCAGAAGCGGGGGGCGTGAG. It encodes CASRSGGRE. Given in full, the CDR3 is CASRSGGREQFF.

A remark on this clone: The read ends 3 residues early relative to the CDR3; the germline J gene fills the gap. The chain combines TRBV18 with TRBJ2-2; TRBD2 matches at 7 bases. Germline CDR1 KGHSH, CDR2 LQKENI. CDR3 length: 18 residues. CDR3 protein: CASSPLAGRNSGANVLFF. CDR3 DNA, as far as it was read: TGTGCCAGCTCACCACTAGCGGGTAGGAACTCTGGGGCCAACGTG. The full variable domain, completed using reference TRBV18 and TRBJ2-2, is NAGVMQNPRHLVRRRGQEARLRCSPMKGHSHVYWYRQLPEEGLKFMVYLQKENIIDESGMPKERFSAEFPKEGPSILRIQQVVRGDSAAYFCASSPLAGRNSGANVLFFGEGSRLTVL.

Considering frequency, this clone is medium-sized. The read finishes 3 residues shy of the CDR3 end, and the germline J gene is used to complete it. The chain combines TRBV5-5 with TRBJ2-5; D perhaps matches TRBD2 (5 bases). The germline V gene has CDR1 SGHKS and CDR2 YYEKEE (reference sequence). The CDR3 is made up of 14 amino acids. With 4 bases removed from V and 4 bases from J, the gap between germline ends came to 14 bases. The sequenced part of the CDR3 DNA is TGTGCCAGCAGCCTCTGGCTAGCCCTAGAGACC. This gives the protein CASSLWLALET. From start to end, the CDR3 is CASSLWLALETQYF.

By frequency, this clone registers medium-sized. The CDR3 extends 3 residues past the end of the read, so its final part is completed from the germline J gene. J is TRBJ2-5 and V is TRBV19; 9 nucleotides agree with TRBD1. The CDR3 sequence is 14 residues long. The V gene's germline CDR1 is LNHDA and CDR2 SQIVND (reference sequence). Losses at the gene ends were 6 bases for V and 2 bases for J; bases not matched to a gene: 4. CDR3 sequence reads: CASRDRGIQETQYF. The part of the CDR3 DNA that was read is TGTGCCAGTAGGGACAGGGGTATTCAAGAGACC.

The CDR3 DNA, read in part, is TGTGCCAGCAGCGAACCGGGACAGGGACATCAGCCC. This encodes CASSEPGQGHQP. The full-length CDR3 reads as CASSEPGQGHQPQHF. This chain links TRBV12-3 or TRBV12-4 with TRBJ1-5; 9 bases are shared with TRBD1. The sequence runs out 3 residues before the end of the CDR3; the remainder is reconstructed from the germline J gene. The J segment lost 5 bases and the V segment lost 6 bases, leaving 8 bases of the junction unmatched. The CDR3 is made up of 15 amino acids.

Regarding this clone: The read stops 3 residues short of the end of the CDR3; the missing end is completed from the germline J gene. The chain joins TRBV14 to TRBJ2-7; 8 positions agree with TRBD2. The CDR3 is 19 residues long. Germline CDR1 reads SGHDN; CDR2 reads FVKESK. V gave up 1 base and J gave up 3 bases; unmatched junction bases: 17. The sequenced CDR3 bases are TGTGCCAGCAGCCAAGCAGTAGCGGGGAGGCGTTATGGGTACTACGAG. This translates into CASSQAVAGRRYGYYE. The entire CDR3 protein reads CASSQAVAGRRYGYYEQYF.

Regarding this clone: The read falls 3 residues short of the CDR3 end, and the missing part is taken from the germline J gene. The chain uses TRBV19 and TRBJ1-5; D remains unclear. Germline V gene lookup returns CDR1 LNHDA and CDR2 SQIVND (reference sequence). The V and J ends lost 3 bases and 3 bases respectively, with 6 bases between them. The CDR3 length is 13 residues. The CDR3 sequence: CASSISLNQPQHF. Incomplete CDR3 DNA: TGTGCCAGTAGTATCAGTCTCAATCAGCCC.